This T cell receptor beta chain derives from a study of CD8+CD57+ T cells in acquired aplastic anemia. Regarding the study as a whole: Comparison of patients with controls identified almost 30 shared CD8+ CDR3 sequences. Patients did not significantly differ from controls in CD8+ Simpson's diversity.

Sequencing was done on patients that had shown CD8+CD57+ cell expansion by flow cytometry. Severe acquired aplastic anemia was diagnosed in all patients. Genomic DNA was employed as the template in profiling TCR beta VDJ and CDR3. TCRdb reprocessed the reads via MiXCR and lists one record per CDR3 protein. The table records 150,000 to 200,000 distinct CDR3 sequences, around half of them present only once. V lost 2 bases, J lost 10 bases, and 15 bases lay in between. Germline V gene data show CDR1 as MNHEY and CDR2 as SMNVEV (reference sequence). The CDR3 has 15 residues. Many counts were recorded for this clonotype. The target antigen is unknown.

The specimen sequenced was sorted CD4+, CD8+, or CD8+CD57+ T cells (not recorded which) from PBMCs. The sequence came from a human donor with aplastic anemia. The rearrangement joins TRBV27 to TRBJ1-6; D is possibly TRBD1 (5 bases). The CDR3 DNA reads as TGTGCCAGCAGTTTAAGGGGAGCTAGGGAATCACCCCTCCACTTT. It specifies CASSLRGARESPLHF.